The rows below give T cell receptor beta chains drawn from one sample of a study of early T cells in non-severe SARS-CoV-2 infection. TCRdb called the 5' RACE reads again in MiXCR, with one record for every CDR3 protein. The sample contains under 85,000 distinct CDR3 sequences, about 9% of which appear only once. Source material: whole blood. These receptors originate from an adult who was a healthcare worker with PCR-confirmed SARS-CoV-2 infection or an uninfected control (not recorded which). Both conserved end residues are part of each CDR3. The D gene is left open where the match is weak. Rows give clone size only sometimes, using once, few, many, or a class for an expanded clone.

>many|-|TRBV20-1|TRBJ2-1
CSAGGRVNNEQFF
TGCAGTGCTGGGGGGCGGGTCAACAATGAGCAGTTCTTC
>many|TRBD1|TRBV5-1|TRBJ2-5
CASSLPGQGKETQYF
TGCGCCAGCAGCTTACCGGGACAGGGGAAAGAGACCCAGTACTTC
>many|TRBD1|TRBV5-1|TRBJ2-6
CASSEGQGSSGANVLTF
TGCGCCAGCAGCGAGGGACAGGGGAGCTCTGGGGCCAACGTCCTGACTTTC
>few|TRBD2|TRBV7-2|TRBJ2-2
CASSRGGDTGELFF
TGTGCCAGCAGCCGGGGGGGCGACACCGGGGAGCTGTTTTTT
>few|TRBD2|TRBV20-1|TRBJ2-2
CSARDGLAYTGELFF
TGCAGTGCTAGGGACGGACTAGCGTACACCGGGGAGCTGTTTTTT
>-|-|TRBV18|TRBJ2-3
CASSPPGAGDTQYF
TGTGCCAGCTCACCACCGGGAGCCGGAGATACGCAGTATTTT
>many|-|TRBV30|TRBJ1-1
CAWNPLVVTRVEAFF
TGTGCCTGGAACCCACTTGTCGTCACCCGGGTGGAAGCTTTCTTT
>many|-|TRBV5-1|TRBJ2-7
CASSLDRSSYEQYF
TGCGCCAGCAGCTTGGACAGGAGCTCCTACGAGCAGTACTTC
>many|-|TRBV6-2/TRBV6-3|TRBJ1-2
CASRPDENYGYTF
TGTGCCAGCAGACCGGATGAAAACTATGGCTACACCTTC
>many|-|TRBV10-1|TRBJ2-5
CASSDSQGLMETQYF
TGCGCCAGCAGTGACAGCCAGGGGTTGATGGAGACCCAGTACTTC
>-|-|TRBV20-1|TRBJ2-7
CSARDEAEVEYF
TGCAGTGCTAGAGATGAGGCAGAAGTAGAGTACTTC
>many|TRBD2|TRBV24-1|TRBJ2-3
CATSDEGLAGSTDTQYF
TGTGCCACCAGTGATGAAGGACTAGCGGGAAGCACAGATACGCAGTATTTT
>few|-|TRBV20-1|TRBJ1-1
CSARDDGRNTEAFF
TGCAGTGCTAGAGACGACGGACGAAACACTGAAGCTTTCTTT
>-|-|TRBV10-2|TRBJ2-1
CASSALAVTDHRGSYNEQFF
TGCGCCAGCAGTGCCTTAGCCGTCACCGACCACCGGGGCTCCTACAATGAGCAGTTCTTC
>few|-|TRBV20-1|TRBJ2-6
CSAPDGSGANVLTF
TGCAGTGCTCCCGATGGCTCTGGGGCCAACGTCCTGACTTTC
>-|-|TRBV7-2|TRBJ1-1
CASSLGGGLTEAFF
TGTGCCAGCAGCTTAGGTGGGGGGCTTACTGAAGCTTTCTTT
>many|TRBD1|TRBV10-3|TRBJ2-2
CAISERQGAGELFF
TGTGCCATCAGTGAGAGACAGGGGGCCGGGGAGCTGTTTTTT
>few|-|TRBV4-1|TRBJ2-7
CASSQDLPDEQYF
TGCGCCAGCAGCCAAGATTTACCCGACGAGCAGTACTTC
>few|-|TRBV5-6|TRBJ2-2
CASSLLQENTGELFF
TGTGCCAGCAGCTTATTACAGGAAAACACCGGGGAGCTGTTTTTT
>many|-|TRBV7-2|TRBJ2-1
CASSFFYEQFF
TGTGCCAGCAGCTTCTTCTATGAGCAGTTCTTC
>-|-|TRBV7-3|TRBJ1-1
CASSLTGGAGTEAFF
TGTGCCAGCAGCTTAACGGGGGGCGCAGGCACTGAAGCTTTCTTT
>-|-|TRBV12-3/TRBV12-4|TRBJ2-7
CASSYQAGPYYEQYF
TGTGCCAGCAGCTACCAAGCGGGCCCCTACTACGAGCAGTACTTC
>-|TRBD1|TRBV19|TRBJ1-1
CASSIWRTGGTEAFF
TGTGCCAGTAGTATATGGCGGACAGGGGGCACTGAAGCTTTCTTT
>few|TRBD1|TRBV18|TRBJ2-1
CASSQGTDSYNEQFF
TGTGCCAGCTCGCAAGGGACAGACTCCTACAATGAGCAGTTCTTC
>-|-|TRBV7-2|TRBJ1-6
CASSLDSGSYNSPLHF
TGTGCCAGCAGCTTGGACAGCGGCTCCTATAATTCACCCCTCCACTTT
>few|-|TRBV29-1|TRBJ1-2
CSVEPANYGYTF
TGCAGCGTTGAGCCAGCTAACTATGGCTACACCTTC
>many|-|TRBV11-2|TRBJ1-2
CASSLDSSGRHGYTF
TGTGCCAGCAGCTTAGATAGTAGTGGTCGGCATGGCTACACCTTC
>-|TRBD1|TRBV6-6|TRBJ2-7
CASSYYGTGGEQYF
TGTGCCAGCAGTTACTACGGGACAGGGGGCGAGCAGTACTTC
>-|-|TRBV10-2|TRBJ2-3
CASSSLEILTDTQYF
TGCGCCAGCAGCTCCCTAGAGATCCTAACAGATACGCAGTATTTT
>many|-|TRBV29-1|TRBJ1-1
CSVERGEAFF
TGCAGCGTTGAAAGAGGAGAAGCTTTCTTT
>many|TRBD2|TRBV20-1|TRBJ2-1
CSARVLAGGPHEQFF
TGCAGTGCTAGGGTACTAGCGGGAGGGCCGCATGAGCAGTTCTTC
>few|TRBD2|TRBV10-2|TRBJ2-1
CASSPGLAATYNEQFF
TGCGCCAGCAGTCCGGGACTAGCGGCGACCTACAATGAGCAGTTCTTC
>many|-|TRBV6-5|TRBJ1-1
CASSYGSINEAFF
TGTGCCAGCAGTTACGGGTCCATAAATGAAGCTTTCTTT
>-|-|TRBV30|TRBJ1-1
CAWRRDRPTTEAFF
TGTGCCTGGAGACGAGATCGACCGACCACTGAAGCTTTCTTT
>-|-|TRBV9|TRBJ2-2
CASSPDSSNTGELFF
TGTGCCAGCAGCCCCGACAGTTCGAACACCGGGGAGCTGTTTTTT
>-|-|TRBV12-3/TRBV12-4|TRBJ2-4
CASSLRTVAKNIQYF
TGTGCCAGCAGTTTAAGGACGGTAGCCAAAAACATTCAGTACTTC
>few|-|TRBV10-3|TRBJ1-5
CAISPGSNQPQHF
TGTGCCATCAGCCCAGGGAGCAATCAGCCCCAGCATTTT
>many|-|TRBV11-3|TRBJ2-2
CASSHRASLNTGELFF
TGTGCCAGCAGCCACCGGGCTTCCCTTAACACCGGGGAGCTGTTTTTT
>many|TRBD2|TRBV6-6|TRBJ2-7
CASRTSGLSYEQYF
TGTGCCAGCAGGACTAGCGGGCTCTCCTACGAGCAGTACTTC
>few|-|TRBV5-1|TRBJ1-1
CASSHLQGRGTEAFF
TGCGCCAGCAGCCACTTACAGGGAAGGGGAACTGAAGCTTTCTTT
>-|-|TRBV14|TRBJ1-2
CASSQEIGGTQAF
TGTGCCAGCAGCCAAGAAATTGGAGGGACTCAGGCCTTC
>-|-|TRBV7-9|TRBJ2-7
CASSLVIEPYEQYF
TGTGCCAGCAGCTTAGTAATTGAACCCTACGAGCAGTACTTC
>many|-|TRBV30|TRBJ1-2
CAWSRTGDLYGYTF
TGTGCCTGGAGTCGGACGGGGGATTTATATGGCTACACCTTC
>few|-|TRBV7-2|TRBJ2-3
CASSLAPRGETDTQYF
TGTGCCAGCAGCTTAGCCCCACGGGGAGAAACAGATACGCAGTATTTT
>many|-|TRBV29-1|TRBJ2-7
CSVEGQGTYEQYF
TGCAGCGTTGAAGGGCAGGGGACCTACGAGCAGTACTTC
>-|-|TRBV7-2|TRBJ2-5
CASSLVARRETQYF
TGTGCCAGCAGCTTAGTTGCTAGGCGCGAGACCCAGTACTTC
>-|TRBD2|TRBV11-2|TRBJ2-3
CASSLVGGAPDTQYF
TGTGCCAGCAGCTTAGTCGGGGGGGCCCCAGATACGCAGTATTTT
>few|-|TRBV7-2|TRBJ1-4
CASSSGDATNEKLFF
TGTGCCAGCAGCTCCGGAGATGCAACTAATGAAAAACTGTTTTTT
>-|TRBD2|TRBV11-2|TRBJ2-1
CASTRLGPSGGNEQFF
TGTGCCAGCACCCGGCTGGGGCCTAGCGGGGGGAATGAGCAGTTCTTC
>many|-|TRBV3-1|TRBJ2-7
CASSSGRYEQYF
TGTGCCAGCAGCTCAGGACGTTACGAGCAGTACTTC
>many|TRBD1|TRBV7-2|TRBJ1-4
CASSALQGSSGKLFF
TGTGCCAGCAGCGCTCTACAGGGGTCCTCCGGAAAACTGTTTTTT
>-|-|TRBV10-1|TRBJ2-3
CASRKTDTQYF
TGCGCCAGCAGGAAGACAGATACGCAGTATTTT
>few|-|TRBV27|TRBJ1-2
CASSLSGAGGYTF
TGTGCCAGCAGTTTATCAGGGGCGGGAGGCTACACCTTC
>many|-|TRBV3-1|TRBJ2-7
CASSQDGAGIDEQYF
TGTGCCAGCAGCCAAGATGGGGCAGGGATCGACGAGCAGTACTTC
>few|TRBD2|TRBV20-1|TRBJ2-3
CSLSGGASDTQYF
TGCAGCTTAAGCGGGGGGGCCTCAGATACGCAGTATTTT
>many|TRBD1|TRBV7-2|TRBJ2-3
CASSLAPSRTGGNTDTQYF
TGTGCCAGCAGCTTAGCACCAAGTAGGACAGGGGGTAATACAGATACGCAGTATTTT
>many|-|TRBV7-9|TRBJ1-1
CASSTSYMNTEAFF
TGTGCCAGCAGTACTAGTTACATGAACACTGAAGCTTTCTTT
>many|-|TRBV6-5|TRBJ2-2
CASSYQPGTAGELFF
TGTGCCAGCAGTTACCAGCCAGGGACCGCCGGGGAGCTGTTTTTT